This is a list of T cell receptor beta chains from one sample in a study of breast tumors, draining lymph nodes, adjacent tissues. TCRdb re-called the multiplex PCR reads through MiXCR, storing one row per CDR3 protein. The sample comprises fewer than 140,000 distinct CDR3 sequences, 30% of which are singletons, and about 6% rests with the top ten. Sequenced sample: axillary lymph node tissue. The receptors shown here come from a female donor with breast cancer. Some clones in this sample may be carry-over from other donors' samples. CDR3s include the opening cysteine and the closing phenylalanine or tryptophan. The D gene is left open where the match is weak. Clone size appears in some rows only: once, few, many, or a class for an expanded clone.

D gene	J gene	V gene	CDR3 length	clone size	CDR3 DNA	CDR3 protein
TRBD1	TRBJ1-5	TRBV7-2	16	many	TGTGCCAGCAGCTTACAGGGGACAGGGGGCCGTCAGCCCCAGCATTTT	CASSLQGTGGRQPQHF
TRBD1	TRBJ1-2	TRBV6-5	15	many	TGTGCCAGCAGCCCTATCGACAGGGCTAACTATGGCTACACCTTC	CASSPIDRANYGYTF
.	TRBJ1-1	TRBV5-1	13	many	TGCGCCAGCACCCAGTCCACGAACACTGAAGCTTTCTTT	CASTQSTNTEAFF
.	TRBJ2-2	TRBV20-1	15	many	TGCAGTGCTAGAAATCAAGGGGGGCCAACCGGGGAGCTGTTTTTT	CSARNQGGPTGELFF
.	TRBJ2-7	TRBV27	15	many	TGTGCCAGCAGTTTATCGACCAGTTTGTTCTACGAGCAGTACTTC	CASSLSTSLFYEQYF
TRBD1	TRBJ2-3	TRBV6-4	14	many	TGTGCCAGCAGTCCACAACAGGGGGTTGATACGCAGTATTTT	CASSPQQGVDTQYF
TRBD2	TRBJ2-7	TRBV4-1	18	many	TGCGCCAGCAGCCAAGAGCCCGGACTAGCGGGAGGGCCTTACGAGCAGTACTTC	CASSQEPGLAGGPYEQYF
.	TRBJ2-5	TRBV19	17	many	TGTGCCAGTAGTATTCGGGGGACAGTTTTGCACCAAGAGACCCAGTACTTC	CASSIRGTVLHQETQYF
.	TRBJ2-5	TRBV7-2	15	many	TGTGCCAGCAGCTTAGCGGGGACTGGTGGAGAGACCCAGTACTTC	CASSLAGTGGETQYF
.	TRBJ2-7	TRBV4-2	14	many	TGTGCCAGCAGCCAAGATACCGGGAGCTACGAGCAGTACTTC	CASSQDTGSYEQYF
.	TRBJ2-1	TRBV19	17	.	TGTGCCAGTAGTGAGACGATAGGAAATTCTGGGCACAATGAGCAGTTCTTC	CASSETIGNSGHNEQFF
TRBD1	TRBJ1-2	TRBV9	15	many	TGTGCCAGCAGCCTAATGACAGGGGGCGCTTATGGCTACACCTTC	CASSLMTGGAYGYTF
.	TRBJ2-1	TRBV7-9	16	once	TGTGCCAGCAGCTCCAGACGGGGCGGGTCTTCGGATGAGCAGTTCTTC	CASSSRRGGSSDEQFF
.	TRBJ1-1	TRBV20-1	12	.	TGCAGTGCTAGTCGTGGGAAAACTGAAGCTTTCTTT	CSASRGKTEAFF
TRBD2	TRBJ2-1	TRBV6-1	16	once	TGTGCCAGCAGTGGGACTGGCGGGAGCTCCTACAATGAGCAGTTCTTC	CASSGTGGSSYNEQFF
.	TRBJ2-2	TRBV3-1	14	many	TGTGCCAGCAGCCCCCGAGCGGTCACCGGGGAGCTGTTTTTT	CASSPRAVTGELFF
.	TRBJ2-3	TRBV12-3/TRBV12-4	15	.	TGTGCCAGCAGTTTGCAGGGGGAGGGCACAGATACGCAGTATTTT	CASSLQGEGTDTQYF
.	TRBJ1-2	TRBV6-7	14	many	TGTGCCAGCAGTTACGGGTTCCGGGGAGCCGGCTACACCTTC	CASSYGFRGAGYTF
TRBD2	TRBJ2-7	TRBV7-3	15	many	TGTGCCAGCAGCCCCATAGCGGGGGGCCAGTCCGAGCAGTACTTC	CASSPIAGGQSEQYF
TRBD2	TRBJ2-1	TRBV12-5	15	once	TGTGCTAGTGGTGACCTAGCGGTACTCTACAATGAGCAGTTCTTC	CASGDLAVLYNEQFF
.	TRBJ2-7	TRBV9	14	.	TGTGCCAGCAGCGTAACAGACAGGTACGTCGAGCAGTACTTC	CASSVTDRYVEQYF
.	TRBJ2-7	TRBV7-8	13	.	TGTGCCAGCAGCTTACTACAGGCCTACGAGCAGTACTTC	CASSLLQAYEQYF
.	TRBJ1-6	TRBV20-1	13	many	TGCAGTGCTAGTGTGACAGCTAATTCACCCCTCCACTTT	CSASVTANSPLHF
TRBD1	TRBJ1-2	TRBV20-1	14	many	TGCAGTGCTAGAAACAGGGGTAGTATTAACGGCTACACCTTC	CSARNRGSINGYTF
TRBD2	TRBJ2-3	TRBV12-3/TRBV12-4	18	.	TGTGCCAGCAGTTTAGCGCGGACTAGCGGGATAGGTACAGATACGCAGTATTTT	CASSLARTSGIGTDTQYF
.	TRBJ1-2	TRBV28	16	many	TGTGCCAGCAGCACGACATGGGGGCGCGATAACTATGGCTACACCTTC	CASSTTWGRDNYGYTF
TRBD1	TRBJ1-1	TRBV19	13	.	TGTGCCAGTACCTCGACAGGGCGAACTGAAGCTTTCTTT	CASTSTGRTEAFF
TRBD1	TRBJ1-2	TRBV9	15	many	TGTGCCAGCAGCGTAGAGGCAGGGGGCGGCTATGGCTACACCTTC	CASSVEAGGGYGYTF
.	TRBJ2-5	TRBV20-1	14	many	TGCAGTGCTAGAAGCCCGAGGCAGGGAGAGACCCAGTACTTC	CSARSPRQGETQYF
TRBD1	TRBJ2-7	TRBV20-1	14	.	TGCAGTGCTAACCCGGGACAGGGGGCGCCGGAGCAGTACTTC	CSANPGQGAPEQYF
TRBD2	TRBJ2-3	TRBV7-2	17	.	TGTGCCAGCAGCTACGGGACTAGGCTTTCCACGGAATCTACGCAGTATTTT	CASSYGTRLSTESTQYF
.	TRBJ1-4	TRBV20-1	14	.	TGCAGTGCACATCCCAGGGACACCAATGAAAAACTGTTTTTT	CSAHPRDTNEKLFF
.	TRBJ2-1	TRBV7-2	15	.	TGTGCCAGCAGCTTAGTCGGGAACCCCTACAATGAGCAGTTCTTC	CASSLVGNPYNEQFF